Below, 17 T cell receptor beta chains from the same sample are listed, as sequenced in a study of spatial heterogeneity in lung cancer. TCRdb processed the 5' RACE reads anew with MiXCR; each CDR3 protein has one entry. This sample has 77,000 or so distinct CDR3 sequences, with more than 15% found just once. The sample's time point: sample taken at primary tumor resection. The authors sequenced whole RNA from tumor, nontumor lung or frozen PBMC without sorting. The source material was PBMCs, sampled at surgery. All receptors come from a male donor with early-stage non-small cell lung cancer.

The CDR3: CASSSQSSDTQYF. In DNA, the CDR3 is TGTGCCAGCAGCTCTCAGTCGTCAGATACGCAGTATTTT. The chain combines TRBV7-2 with TRBJ2-3; D is unresolved. This CDR3 is built from 13 residues. Germline CDR1 and CDR2: SGHTA and FQGNSA. The V and J ends lost 4 bases and 4 bases respectively, with 9 bases between them.

J is TRBJ2-5 and V is TRBV18, with a tentative D call TRBD2 (5 bases). Germline V gene lookup returns CDR1 KGHSH and CDR2 LQKENI. The CDR3 contains 15 residues. Trimming took off 0 bases at V and 5 bases at J, with 13 bases between the two ends. The CDR3 loop reads CASSPPSTQRETQYF. The DNA of the CDR3 is TGTGCCAGCTCACCACCTTCGACTCAGCGGGAGACCCAGTACTTC. Supplemented by reference TRBV18 and TRBJ2-5, the full variable domain reads NAGVMQNPRHLVRRRGQEARLRCSPMKGHSHVYWYRQLPEEGLKFMVYLQKENIIDESGMPKERFSAEFPKEGPSILRIQQVVRGDSAAYFCASSPPSTQRETQYFGPGTRLLVL.

This chain links TRBV9 with TRBJ2-1, with D unclear. Trimming removed 4 bases at V and 9 bases at J, with 20 bases between. This CDR3 is 15 amino acids long. Germline assignment: CDR1 SGDLS and CDR2 YYNGEE. CDR3 region: CASSPTTWGTGEQFF. The CDR3 DNA reads TGTGCCAGCAGCCCCACTACCTGGGGTACTGGTGAGCAGTTCTTC.

This clonotype was recorded at least ten times. The chain joins TRBV28 to TRBJ2-3, with 7 nucleotides matching TRBD1. V was clipped by 10 bases and J by 0 bases; unmatched bases: 4. The CDR3 totals 13 residues. The V gene's germline CDR1 is MDHEN and CDR2 SYDVKM. The CDR3 here is CAIRDRSTDTQYF. DNA for the CDR3: TGTGCCATCAGGGACAGAAGCACAGATACGCAGTATTTT. Combining the CDR3 with reference TRBV28 and TRBJ2-3 gives the whole variable domain DVKVTQSSRYLVKRTGEKVFLECVQDMDHENMFWYRQDPGLGLRLIYFSYDVKMKEKGDIPEGYSVSREKKERFSLILESASTNQTSMYLCAIRDRSTDTQYFGPGTRLTVL.

This clonotype has at least ten counts. This chain uses TRBV5-5 with TRBJ2-7, with 7 bases matching TRBD1. This CDR3 has 14 amino acids. The V segment lost 5 bases and the J segment 0 bases; nucleotides outside the gene matches: 5. Germline CDR1 is SGHKS and CDR2 is YYEKEE (reference sequence). In DNA form, the CDR3 reads TGTGCCAGCAGGCCTGGACAGGACTCCTACGAGCAGTACTTC. Amino acids: CASRPGQDSYEQYF.

A word on this clonotype: This could be a read error, since a much larger clone is one nucleotide away. V is TRBV12-3 or TRBV12-4 and J is TRBJ2-6; D uncertain. The ends were cut back, 10 bases at V and 0 bases at J, with 7 bases in the middle. CDR3 length: 13 residues. The CDR3: CANLSSGANVLTF. The CDR3 nucleotides are TGTGCCAACCTAAGCTCTGGGGCCAACGTCCTGACTTTC.

Only a few counts were recorded for this clonotype. The chain joins TRBV2 to TRBJ2-7; 7 nucleotides match TRBD2. This CDR3 spans 16 amino acids. The germline CDR1 and CDR2 sequences are SNHLY and FYNNEI. V dropped 1 base and J dropped 3; count of bases not matched to a gene: 9. The CDR3 nucleotides read TGTGCCAGCAGTGAAGAGGGCGGGAGTCTCCTCTACGAGCAGTACTTC. This codes for CASSEEGGSLLYEQYF.

This clonotype was recorded a few times. The chain combines TRBV15 with TRBJ2-1, with no clear D. The CDR3 sequence is 14 residues long. Trimming cost V 5 bases and J 4 bases, with 12 bases left between them. Germline lookup yields CDR1 LNHNV and CDR2 YYDKDF (reference sequence). CDR3 nucleotides: TGTGCCACCAGCGGTCCCTGGGCGTACAATGAGCAGTTCTTC. Its translation: CATSGPWAYNEQFF.

The table lists this clonotype with a few counts. The V and J genes are TRBV7-9 and TRBJ2-3; TRBD2 matches at 12 bases. J gave up 3 bases and V 6 bases, and 4 bases lay outside the gene matches. Germline loops: CDR1 SEHNR, CDR2 FQNEAQ (reference sequence). The CDR3 runs to 15 residues. The DNA for the CDR3 is TGTGCCAGCAGGACTAGCGGGGGTCTGACAGATACGCAGTATTTT. This sequence encodes CASRTSGGLTDTQYF. Based on the CDR3 plus reference TRBV7-9 and TRBJ2-3, the full variable domain is DTGVSQNPRHKITKRGQNVTFRCDPISEHNRLYWYRQTLGQGPEFLTYFQNEAQLEKSRLLSDRFSAERPKGSFSTLEIQRTEQGDSAMYLCASRTSGGLTDTQYFGPGTRLTVL.

The chain joins TRBV18 to TRBJ2-3; 8 positions agree with TRBD2. The CDR3 is made up of 14 amino acids. The germline V gene has CDR1 KGHSH and CDR2 LQKENI. After removal of 5 bases from V and 6 bases from J, the junction contained 7 bases not matched to a gene. The CDR3 loop reads CASSERESEDTQYF. The CDR3 nucleotides are TGTGCCAGCTCAGAGCGGGAGAGCGAGGATACGCAGTATTTT.

The chain joins TRBV20-1 to TRBJ2-7; 13 nucleotides match TRBD2. The CDR3 covers 16 residues. From germline, CDR1 is DFQATT and CDR2 SNEGSKA (reference sequence). With V trimmed by 0 bases and J by 7 bases, 9 bases remained unmatched. DNA of the CDR3: TGCAGTGCTAGAGATCCAACTAGCGGGGGGGCTCGGGAGCAGTACTTC. Translated, it gives CSARDPTSGGAREQYF.

This clonotype was detected ten times or more. The chain links TRBV2 to TRBJ2-7; D not resolved. Trimming removed 3 bases from V and 2 bases from J, with 8 bases in between. CDR3 length: 13 amino acids. Germline-derived CDR1 and CDR2 are SNHLY and FYNNEI. This CDR3 is CASSDRVPYEQYF. CDR3 bases: TGTGCCAGCAGTGATCGGGTGCCCTACGAGCAGTACTTC.

Only a few counts were recorded for this clonotype. The chain joins TRBV7-9 to TRBJ2-3; TRBD2 aligns across 7 bases. The ends lost 5 bases at V and 0 bases at J; junction bases unmatched: 8. Germline-derived CDR1 and CDR2 are SEHNR and FQNEAQ (reference sequence). The CDR3 has 16 amino acids. CDR3 bases: TGTGCCAGCAGCGCAACTAGCGACCCTAGCACAGATACGCAGTATTTT. Translating it yields CASSATSDPSTDTQYF.

J is TRBJ2-7 and V is TRBV28, with 7 nucleotides matching TRBD1. Germline CDR1 and CDR2: MDHEN and SYDVKM. With 5 bases clipped from V and 2 bases from J, the junction kept 3 bases outside the gene matches. This CDR3 contains 13 residues. The CDR3 DNA reads TGTGCCAGCAGTCCAGGGGGAACCTACGAGCAGTACTTC. It codes for CASSPGGTYEQYF. Full variable domain (missing parts from reference TRBV28 and TRBJ2-7): DVKVTQSSRYLVKRTGEKVFLECVQDMDHENMFWYRQDPGLGLRLIYFSYDVKMKEKGDIPEGYSVSREKKERFSLILESASTNQTSMYLCASSPGGTYEQYFGPGTRLTVT.

Many counts were recorded for this clonotype. The chain combines TRBV12-3 or TRBV12-4 with TRBJ1-3, with a possible D match to TRBD1 (6 bases). This CDR3 contains 13 residues. V lost 7 bases and J 2 bases, leaving 9 bases between the germline ends. The CDR3 DNA follows: TGTGCCAGCACCACAGGGACTGGAAACACCATATATTTT. As protein: CASTTGTGNTIYF.

The chain uses TRBV5-1 and TRBJ2-3, with 10 bases identical to TRBD2. The CDR3 spans 15 residues. The V and J ends lost 2 bases and 4 bases, in that order; junction bases with no gene match: 4. Germline loops: CDR1 SGHRS, CDR2 YFSETQ. The CDR3 sequence: CASSFTTSGSDTQYF. The CDR3 DNA reads as TGCGCCAGCAGCTTTACGACTAGCGGGTCAGATACGCAGTATTTT.

This clonotype was found once. V usage is TRBV27 and J usage is TRBJ2-2; D possibly corresponds to TRBD2 (6 bases). This CDR3 is 16 amino acids long. The germline V gene encodes CDR1 MNHEY and CDR2 SMNVEV (reference sequence). The V and J ends lost 2 bases and 0 bases respectively, with 10 bases between them. The CDR3 spells CASSLRVAANTGELFF. The CDR3 region has the DNA TGTGCCAGCAGTTTAAGAGTAGCGGCGAACACCGGGGAGCTGTTTTTT.